This TCR beta chain emerged from a study of cytomegalovirus exposure and HLA in healthy donors. This clone has just one count. Its antigen is not known. The V gene's germline CDR1 is SGHRS and CDR2 YFSETQ. Trimming took off 4 bases at V and 8 bases at J, with 18 bases between the two ends. The CDR3 length is 15 residues. PCR was performed using 60 Vbeta and 13 Jbeta primers. Repertoires were generated with immunoSEQ multiplex PCR, while TCRdb's copy carries only in-frame clones and drops some. This table has about 130,000 clones, roughly 74% appearing once. Study-wide results and caveats: A likely sequencing artifact accounted for one observed cluster of highly shared sequence variants.

The V and J genes are TRBV5-1 and TRBJ1-4, with D perhaps matching TRBD1 (5 bases). Sequencing was performed on PBMCs. This clonotype originated in a man aged 35 to 55 in good health and CMV-seronegative. CDR3 sequence: CASSPLMGPGEKLFF. CDR3 in DNA: TGCGCCAGCAGCCCCCTTATGGGGCCCGGGGAAAAACTGTTTTTT. Full variable domain (rest looked up from reference TRBV5-1 and TRBJ1-4): KAGVTQTPRYLIKTRGQQVTLSCSPISGHRSVSWYQQTPGQGLQFLFEYFSETQRNKGNFPGRFSGRQFSNSRSEMNVSTLELGDSALYLCASSPLMGPGEKLFFGSGTQLSVL.